This is a list of T cell receptor beta chains from one sample in a study of identical twins. One entry per CDR3 protein, called by TCRdb with MiXCR from the 5' RACE reads. Of approximately 700,000 distinct CDR3 sequences listed, 15% to 20% were seen once; the top ten hold around 13%. The same data also contributed to another study, on T cells expressing NK-cell markers.

Source material: PBMCs. Receptors originate from a woman in her late teens or twenties in good health. CDR3s include the opening cysteine and the closing phenylalanine or tryptophan. The D gene is left open where the match is weak. Expanded clones get a size class; other rows say once, few or many, or leave the size out.

clone_size	d_call	v_call	j_call	cdr3_aa	cdr3_nt
few	.	TRBV20-1	TRBJ1-2	CRQASVNNYGYTF	TGCAGACAAGCCAGCGTAAACAACTATGGCTACACCTTC
.	TRBD1	TRBV10-1	TRBJ2-7	CASGSGTGLIEQYF	TGCGCCAGCGGATCCGGGACAGGGTTGATCGAGCAGTACTTC
.	.	TRBV6-4	TRBJ2-2	CASSLRDGVRQKVSNTRAGELFF	TGTGCCAGCAGTCTCCGGGACGGGGTCCGACAAAAAGTTTCGAACACGAGGGCCGGGGAGCTGTTTTTT
.	TRBD1	TRBV5-1	TRBJ2-6	CASTLGTGDYSGANVLTF	TGCGCCAGCACCCTAGGGACAGGGGATTACTCTGGGGCCAACGTCCTGACTTTC
.	.	TRBV7-9	TRBJ2-7	CASSQTRRDPYEQYF	TGTGCCAGCAGCCAAACCCGACGCGATCCCTACGAGCAGTACTTC
few	TRBD2	TRBV4-3	TRBJ2-3	CASSQRSGRAPDTQYF	TGCGCCAGCAGCCAACGTAGCGGGAGGGCCCCAGATACGCAGTATTTT
.	TRBD2	TRBV7-2	TRBJ2-5	CASLTLSGMVTQYF	TGTGCCAGCCTGACACTGAGCGGGATGGTGACCCAGTACTTC
.	.	TRBV7-9	TRBJ2-5	CASSLEGQGLLETQYF	TGTGCCAGCAGCTTAGAGGGCCAGGGCTTGTTGGAAACCCAGTACTTC
few	.	TRBV12-3/TRBV12-4	TRBJ2-6	CASSLSLSGANVLTF	TGTGCCAGCAGCTTAAGCCTATCTGGGGCCAACGTCCTGACTTTC
few	.	TRBV7-9	TRBJ1-4	CASSLHNEKLFF	TGTGCCAGCAGCTTGCATAATGAAAAACTGTTTTTT
.	TRBD1	TRBV12-3/TRBV12-4	TRBJ2-3	CASKGQGPDTQYF	TGTGCCAGCAAAGGACAGGGCCCAGATACGCAGTATTTT
few	.	TRBV10-3	TRBJ2-4	CAISELSGQKNIQYF	TGTGCCATCAGTGAGTTATCAGGACAAAAAAACATTCAGTACTTC
.	.	TRBV5-1	TRBJ1-4	CASSTEGEKLFF	TGCGCCAGCAGTACTGAAGGGGAAAAACTGTTTTTT
once	.	TRBV6-5	TRBJ2-3	CASIMSVGGLTDTQYF	TGTGCCAGCATTATGAGCGTCGGGGGCCTTACAGATACGCAGTATTTT
.	TRBD2	TRBV6-6	TRBJ2-1	CASTASGGNEQFF	TGTGCCAGCACGGCTAGCGGGGGTAATGAGCAGTTCTTC